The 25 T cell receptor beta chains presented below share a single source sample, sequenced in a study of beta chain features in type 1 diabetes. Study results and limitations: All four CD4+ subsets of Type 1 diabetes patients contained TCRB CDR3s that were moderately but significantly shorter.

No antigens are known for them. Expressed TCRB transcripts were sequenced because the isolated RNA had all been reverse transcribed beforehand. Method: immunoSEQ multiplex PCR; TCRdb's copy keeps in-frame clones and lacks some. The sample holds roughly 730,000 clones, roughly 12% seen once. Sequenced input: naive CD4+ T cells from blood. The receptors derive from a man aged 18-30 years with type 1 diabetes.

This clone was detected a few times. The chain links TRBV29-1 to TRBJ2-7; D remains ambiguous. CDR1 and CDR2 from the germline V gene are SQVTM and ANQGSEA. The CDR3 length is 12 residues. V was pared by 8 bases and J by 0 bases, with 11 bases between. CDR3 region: CSYKAPSYEQYF. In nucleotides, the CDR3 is TGCAGCTATAAGGCACCCTCCTACGAGCAGTACTTC.

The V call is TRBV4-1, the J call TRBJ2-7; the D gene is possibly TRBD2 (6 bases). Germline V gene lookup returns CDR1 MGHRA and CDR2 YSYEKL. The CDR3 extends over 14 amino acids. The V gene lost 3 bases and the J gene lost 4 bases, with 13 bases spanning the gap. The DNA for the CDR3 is TGCGCCAGCAGCCAGGGAGGCGGAACTTACGAGCAGTACTTC. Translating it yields CASSQGGGTYEQYF.

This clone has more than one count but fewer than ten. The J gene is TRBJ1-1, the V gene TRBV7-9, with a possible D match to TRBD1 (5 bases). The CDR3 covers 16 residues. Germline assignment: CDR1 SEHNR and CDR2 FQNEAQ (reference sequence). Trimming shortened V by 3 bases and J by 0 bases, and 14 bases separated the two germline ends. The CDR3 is CASSFPPGTVNTEAFF. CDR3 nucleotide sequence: TGTGCCAGCAGCTTTCCACCCGGGACGGTGAACACTGAAGCTTTCTTT.

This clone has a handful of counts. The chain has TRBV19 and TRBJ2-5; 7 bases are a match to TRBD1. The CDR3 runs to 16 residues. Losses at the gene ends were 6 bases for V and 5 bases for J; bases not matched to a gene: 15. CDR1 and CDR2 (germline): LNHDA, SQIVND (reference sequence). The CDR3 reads CASSDRAPIVGETQYF. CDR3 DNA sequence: TGTGCCAGTAGCGACAGGGCCCCGATTGTTGGGGAGACCCAGTACTTC.

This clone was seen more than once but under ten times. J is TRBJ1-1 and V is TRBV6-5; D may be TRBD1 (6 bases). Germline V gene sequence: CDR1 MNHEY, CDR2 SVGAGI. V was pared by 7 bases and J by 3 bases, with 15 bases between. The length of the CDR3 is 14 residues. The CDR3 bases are TGTGCCAGCACCCCGGGACACATTTACACTGAAGCTTTCTTT. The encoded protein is CASTPGHIYTEAFF.

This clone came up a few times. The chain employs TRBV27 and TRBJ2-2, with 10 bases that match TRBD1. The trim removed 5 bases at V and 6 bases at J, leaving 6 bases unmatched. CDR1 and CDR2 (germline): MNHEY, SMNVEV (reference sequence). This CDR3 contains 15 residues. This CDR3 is CASSTPGQGSGELFF. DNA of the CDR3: TGTGCCAGCAGTACGCCGGGACAGGGGTCCGGGGAGCTGTTTTTT.

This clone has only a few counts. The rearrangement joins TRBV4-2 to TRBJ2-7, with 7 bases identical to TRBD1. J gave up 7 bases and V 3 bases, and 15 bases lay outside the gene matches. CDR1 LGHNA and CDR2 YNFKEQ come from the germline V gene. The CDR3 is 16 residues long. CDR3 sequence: CASSHQQGQPSGEQYF. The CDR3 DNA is TGTGCCAGCAGCCATCAGCAGGGACAGCCCTCCGGGGAGCAGTACTTC.

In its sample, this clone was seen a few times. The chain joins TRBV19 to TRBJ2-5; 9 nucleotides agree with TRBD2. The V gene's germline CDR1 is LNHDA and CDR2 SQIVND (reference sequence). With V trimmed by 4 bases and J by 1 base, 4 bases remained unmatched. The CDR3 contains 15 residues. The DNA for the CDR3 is TGTGCCAGTAGTACTCTAGCGGGGTTCCAAGAGACCCAGTACTTC. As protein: CASSTLAGFQETQYF.

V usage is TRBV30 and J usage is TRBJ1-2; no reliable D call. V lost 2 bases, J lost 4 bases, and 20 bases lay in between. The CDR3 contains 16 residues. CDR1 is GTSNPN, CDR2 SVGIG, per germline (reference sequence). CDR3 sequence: CAWSKDLNPPRYGYTF. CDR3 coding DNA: TGTGCCTGGAGTAAGGACCTAAATCCCCCTCGCTATGGCTACACCTTC.

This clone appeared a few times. CDR3 sequence reads: CASSPRPYPQGNTEAFF. The DNA of the CDR3 is TGTGCCAGCAGCCCCCGGCCCTACCCCCAGGGAAACACTGAAGCTTTCTTT. This chain uses TRBV7-9 with TRBJ1-1; D might be TRBD1 (5 bases). V lost 5 bases to trimming and J lost 2 bases, with 21 bases between them. Germline loops: CDR1 SEHNR, CDR2 FQNEAQ (reference sequence). The CDR3 has 17 amino acids. Combining the CDR3 with reference TRBV7-9 and TRBJ1-1 gives the whole variable domain DTGVSQNPRHKITKRGQNVTFRCDPISEHNRLYWYRQTLGQGPEFLTYFQNEAQLEKSRLLSDRFSAERPKGSFSTLEIQRTEQGDSAMYLCASSPRPYPQGNTEAFFGQGTRLTVV.

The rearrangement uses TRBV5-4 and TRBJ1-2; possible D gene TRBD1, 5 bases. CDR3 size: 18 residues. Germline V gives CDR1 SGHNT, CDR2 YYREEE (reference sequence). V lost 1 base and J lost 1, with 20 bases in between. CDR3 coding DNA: TGTGCCAGCAGCTTGACCGCTACAGGACGTGCCCTTAACTATGGCTACACCTTC. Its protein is CASSLTATGRALNYGYTF.

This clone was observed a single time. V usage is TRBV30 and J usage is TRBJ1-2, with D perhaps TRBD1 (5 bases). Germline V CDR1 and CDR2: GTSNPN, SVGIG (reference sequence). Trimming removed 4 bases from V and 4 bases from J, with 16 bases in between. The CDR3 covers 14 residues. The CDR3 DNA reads TGTGCCTGGAATACGGCAGGGACTTCCTATGGCTACACCTTC. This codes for CAWNTAGTSYGYTF.

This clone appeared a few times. CDR3 sequence: CASRETGGGDEQFF. The CDR3 DNA reads as TGTGCCAGCAGAGAAACAGGCGGGGGCGATGAGCAGTTCTTC. The V gene is TRBV28, the J gene TRBJ2-1; D perhaps matches TRBD2 (7 bases). Trimming shortened V by 6 bases and J by 8 bases, and 17 bases separated the two germline ends. Per the germline V gene, CDR1 is MDHEN and CDR2 is SYDVKM. This CDR3 spans 14 amino acids.

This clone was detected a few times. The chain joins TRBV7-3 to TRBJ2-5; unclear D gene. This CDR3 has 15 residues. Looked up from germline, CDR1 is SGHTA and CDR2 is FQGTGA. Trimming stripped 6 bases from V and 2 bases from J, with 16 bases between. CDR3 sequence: CASSRSAGWQETQYF. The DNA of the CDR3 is TGTGCCAGCAGTCGATCGGCCGGGTGGCAAGAGACCCAGTACTTC.

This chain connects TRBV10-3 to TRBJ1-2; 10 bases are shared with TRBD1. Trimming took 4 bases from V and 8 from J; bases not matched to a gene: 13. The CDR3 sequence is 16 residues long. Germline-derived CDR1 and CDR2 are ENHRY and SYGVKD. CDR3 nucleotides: TGTGCCATCAGTGTGGAGACAGGGGGCGTCTCGGGAGGCTACACCTTC. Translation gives CAISVETGGVSGGYTF.

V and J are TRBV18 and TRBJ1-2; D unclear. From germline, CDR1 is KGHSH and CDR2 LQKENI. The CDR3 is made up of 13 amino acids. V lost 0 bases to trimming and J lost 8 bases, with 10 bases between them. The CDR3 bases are TGTGCCAGCTCACCACCTGAGGGTCTCGGCTACACCTTC. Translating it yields CASSPPEGLGYTF.

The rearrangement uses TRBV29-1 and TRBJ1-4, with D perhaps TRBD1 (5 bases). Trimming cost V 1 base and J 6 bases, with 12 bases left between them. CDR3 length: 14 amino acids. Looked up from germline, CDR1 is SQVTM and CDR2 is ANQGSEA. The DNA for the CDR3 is TGCAGCGTTGAAGGAGATCAGGGTTATGAAAAACTGTTTTTT. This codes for CSVEGDQGYEKLFF.

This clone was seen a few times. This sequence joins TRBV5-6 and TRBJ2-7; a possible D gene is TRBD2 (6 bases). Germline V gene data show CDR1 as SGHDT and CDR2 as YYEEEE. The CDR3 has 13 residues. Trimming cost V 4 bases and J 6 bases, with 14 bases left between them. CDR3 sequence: CASSRGGISEQYF. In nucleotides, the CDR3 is TGTGCCAGCAGCCGAGGAGGGATTTCCGAGCAGTACTTC.

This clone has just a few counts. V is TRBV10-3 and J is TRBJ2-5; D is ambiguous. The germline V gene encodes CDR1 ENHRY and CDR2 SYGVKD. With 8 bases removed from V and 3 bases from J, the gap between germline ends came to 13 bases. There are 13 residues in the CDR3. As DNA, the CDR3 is TGTGCCATCGCAGAGAGCCGAAAAGAGACCCAGTACTTC. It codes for CAIAESRKETQYF.

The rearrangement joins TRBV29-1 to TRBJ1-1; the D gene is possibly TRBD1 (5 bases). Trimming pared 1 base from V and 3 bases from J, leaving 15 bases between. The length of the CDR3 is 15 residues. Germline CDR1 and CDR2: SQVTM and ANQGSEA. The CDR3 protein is CSVEGESGPHTEAFF. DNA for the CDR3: TGCAGCGTTGAAGGCGAGTCGGGGCCGCACACTGAAGCTTTCTTT.

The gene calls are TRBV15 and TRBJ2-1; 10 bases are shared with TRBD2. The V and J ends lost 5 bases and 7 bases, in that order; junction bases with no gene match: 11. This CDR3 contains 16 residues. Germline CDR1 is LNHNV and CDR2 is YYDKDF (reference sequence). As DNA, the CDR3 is TGTGCCACCAGCCCTCGTTTCCCGACTAGCGGGAATGAGCAGTTCTTC. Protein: CATSPRFPTSGNEQFF.

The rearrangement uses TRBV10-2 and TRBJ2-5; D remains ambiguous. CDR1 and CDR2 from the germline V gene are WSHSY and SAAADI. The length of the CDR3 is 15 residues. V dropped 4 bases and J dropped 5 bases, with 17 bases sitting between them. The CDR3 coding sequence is TGCGCCAGCAGTGGATCCGTAGGGATAGAGGAGACCCAGTACTTC. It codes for CASSGSVGIEETQYF.

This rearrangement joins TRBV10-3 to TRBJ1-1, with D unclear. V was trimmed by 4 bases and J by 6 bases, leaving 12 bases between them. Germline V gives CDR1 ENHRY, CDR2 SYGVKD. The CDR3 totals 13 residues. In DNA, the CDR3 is TGTGCCATCAGTGGGACCCCTGCCGCTGAAGCTTTCTTT. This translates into CAISGTPAAEAFF.

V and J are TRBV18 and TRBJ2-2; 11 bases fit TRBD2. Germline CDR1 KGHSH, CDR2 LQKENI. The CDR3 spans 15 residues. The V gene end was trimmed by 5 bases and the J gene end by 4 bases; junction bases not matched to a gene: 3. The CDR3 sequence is CASSAGLAVTGELFF. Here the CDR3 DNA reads TGTGCCAGCTCAGCGGGACTAGCGGTCACCGGGGAGCTGTTTTTT.

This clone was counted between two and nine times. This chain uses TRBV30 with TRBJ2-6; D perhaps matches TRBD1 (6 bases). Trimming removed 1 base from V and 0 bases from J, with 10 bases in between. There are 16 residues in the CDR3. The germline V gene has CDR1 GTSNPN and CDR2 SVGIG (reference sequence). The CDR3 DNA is TGTGCCTGGAGTGCCGGGACACCCTCTGGGGCCAACGTCCTGACTTTC. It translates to CAWSAGTPSGANVLTF.